This T cell receptor beta chain emerged from a study of T cells expressing NK-cell markers. Study information: Out of eight donors sequenced, seven tested HCMV-seropositive and the remaining one seronegative.

TCRdb re-called the 5' RACE reads and catalogs CDR3 proteins one per entry, DNA excluded. Its clone listing holds over 200,000 distinct CDR3 sequences. CDR3 size: 15 residues. This clonotype was obtained from a man younger than 35 in good health. The chain combines TRBV12-3 or TRBV12-4 with TRBJ1-1; the D call of TRBD1 rests on TCRdb alone, since no DNA is present to check it. Sequencing used blood T cells: a sorted CD56 or NKG2C T cell subset, CD4+ or CD8+ T cells, or bulk PBMC T cells (not recorded which). The CDR3 reads CASSFFGGRNTEAFF.